This T cell receptor beta chain was captured by sequencing in a study of CD4+ T cells in melanoma (dated by TCRdb to about 2022). Notes on the research overall: The study examined neoantigen-specific CD4+ T cells in human melanoma.

The donors were people with melanoma. General conclusions and limits of the study: Neoantigen-specific CD4+ T cells were reported to be correlated with the function of CD8+ T cells, macrophages and B cells. Neoantigen-specific CD4+ T cells in melanoma were reported to show diverse differentiation states.

Preparation of the library involved the immunoSEQ multiplex PCR assay. Not all clones reach the TCRdb copy of this immuneACCESS table, which keeps in-frame sequences only. Checked studies attribute under half of the gap to unresolved V genes and leave the rest unexplained. This sample gives 20,000 to 25,000 clones in total; around 79% of them show up just once. The ten largest clones take up 3.6% of the sample. Only a few counts were recorded for this clone. The antigen it binds to is not known. No per-base quality is available; no much larger clone lies one base away. CDR1 MGHRA and CDR2 YSYEKL were looked up in the germline V gene. V and J lose 4 bases and 2 bases, and a span of 9 bases separates them. Taken from cysteine to phenylalanine, the CDR3 has 14 residues. The only DNA kept is the CDR3, 42 bases in frame from the first base.

Material: cells from a culture (not recorded whether cultured in vitro). The chain uses TRBV4-1 and TRBJ1-3; no D gene can be assigned with confidence. This sequence was found in a human donor with melanoma. The CDR3 here reads CASSRWSTGNTIYF. The bases are TGCGCCAGCAGCCGTTGGTCGACTGGAAACACCATATATTTT.